This note documents a single TCR beta chain sequence. The record originates from a study of blood T cell repertoires in COVID-19. Study as a whole: The origin of the acute and convalescent COVID-19 samples was the United States, Italy and Spain. T cells, B-cell-depleted T cells, or PBMCs provided the cDNA or gDNA that served as material.

The V and J ends lost 6 bases and 2 bases respectively, with 10 bases between them. Germline V lookup: CDR1 MNHEY, CDR2 SVGAGI. This CDR3 has 13 residues. Per the original data handling: Amplifying reference gene primers gave estimates of nucleated cell counts. Repertoires were generated with immunoSEQ multiplex PCR, while TCRdb's copy carries only in-frame clones and drops some. V and J calls and clone size are copied from that table; D and trimming were computed from the DNA. Among approximately 240,000 clones, 70% to 90% were seen once, and the ten largest hold approximately 12%. The gene calls are TRBV6-5 and TRBJ1-2, with D uncertain. Sequenced: peripheral blood. This TCR was sampled from a woman under 30 who had recovered from COVID-19. The CDR3 coding sequence is TGTGCCAGCAGACACCGTAAAAACTATGGCTACACCTTC. Translating it yields CASRHRKNYGYTF.